This record covers a single TCR beta chain. Its specificity is not known. This entry belongs to a study of cytomegalovirus exposure and HLA in healthy donors. Study findings and constraints: A list of approximately 160 TCR beta chains associated with cytomegalovirus was given. In terms of immune exposure information, only CMV serostatus was available. Across all donors, roughly uniform sequencing depth was an assumption of the presence/absence analyses.

60 Vbeta and 13 Jbeta primers were used in PCR. Original data processing: A later analysis counted approximately 88 million unique TCR beta chains, about 10 million shared. Libraries were prepared by immunoSEQ multiplex PCR; TCRdb keeps only in-frame clonotypes and omits some of them. V and J calls plus clone size are reproduced from that table; the DNA served to infer D and trimming. The sample carries about 95,000 clones, 78% recorded once. This TCR was sampled from a woman aged 40 to 50 in good health and CMV-seropositive. The material sequenced was PBMCs.

DNA of the CDR3: TGCGCCAGCGTAGGGACTAGTTCCGAGACCCAGTACTTC. Translating gives CASVGTSSETQYF. The chain links TRBV5-1 to TRBJ2-5, with TRBD2 matching 8 bases. Germline trimming cut 7 bases from V and 5 bases from J; bases unmatched to any gene: 7. Germline CDR1 and CDR2: SGHRS and YFSETQ. The CDR3 is made up of 13 amino acids.